This record covers a single T cell receptor beta chain. Only in-frame clones appear in the TCRdb table, and some are missing; sequencing was by immunoSEQ multiplex PCR. The table shows tens of thousands of clones, with around three quarters occurring only once. This entry comes from a study of blood T cell repertoires in COVID-19. V was trimmed by 1 base and J by 2 bases, leaving 10 bases between them. Germline CDR1 reads SGHTS; CDR2 reads YDEGEE. This CDR3 is built from 15 residues. This chain uses TRBV5-8 with TRBJ1-3, with D maybe TRBD1 (5 bases). The receptor comes from a woman aged 70 to 79 with acute or convalescent COVID-19. Source material: peripheral blood. CDR3 DNA: TGTGCCAGCAGCTTGCGGTCCAGGGCTGGAAACACCATATATTTT. Protein product: CASSLRSRAGNTIYF.